A selection of T cell receptor beta chains follows, all from one sample in a study of blood T cells in healthy people across ages. TCRdb re-called the 5' RACE reads with MiXCR, one entry per CDR3 protein. The data show over 500,000 distinct CDR3 sequences, over 40% seen once. Sequenced input: blood. Every receptor here comes from a woman of 80 years or more in good health. CDR3s include the opening cysteine and the closing phenylalanine or tryptophan. A D gene is named only where the DNA matches it firmly. Part of the rows lack a size; the others show once, few, many or a class for expanded clones.

V	J	size	D	DNA	CDR3
TRBV20-1	TRBJ2-1	many	TRBD2	TGCAGTGCGGATAGGACTAGCGGCTACAATGAGCAGTTCTTC	CSADRTSGYNEQFF
TRBV10-3	TRBJ2-3	NA	TRBD2	TGTGCCATCAGTACTAGCGGGAGGGCCAGAGATACGCAGTATTTT	CAISTSGRARDTQYF
TRBV6-5	TRBJ2-5	NA	NA	TGTGCCAGCAGTGACGCGCGTAGAGGAGAGACCCAGTACTTC	CASSDARRGETQYF
TRBV11-2	TRBJ2-3	NA	NA	TGTGCCAGCAGCCACACGGATGCCGCAGATACGCAGTATTTT	CASSHTDAADTQYF
TRBV6-1	TRBJ2-7	NA	NA	TGTGCCAGCAGTGAAACACTTACCTACGAGCAGTACTTC	CASSETLTYEQYF
TRBV2	TRBJ2-3	NA	NA	TGTGCCAGCAGTGAAGCCTTACCAGATACGCAGTATTTT	CASSEALPDTQYF
TRBV4-3	TRBJ1-1	NA	NA	TGCGCCAGCAGCCAAGAGACCGGGATGCCAGGGAGCACTGAAGCTTTCTTT	CASSQETGMPGSTEAFF
TRBV2	TRBJ2-6	many	NA	TGTGCCTCTCAGGGACTGCCTGGGGCCAACGTCCTGACTTTC	CASQGLPGANVLTF
TRBV7-9	TRBJ1-2	NA	TRBD1	TGTGCCAGCAGCTTCTCGGGACAGAACTATGGCTACACCTTC	CASSFSGQNYGYTF
TRBV28	TRBJ2-5	NA	NA	TGTGCCAGCAGACGGACGGTCACGGAGTACTTC	CASRRTVTEYF
TRBV4-1	TRBJ2-1	many	NA	TGCGCCAGCAGCCAAAGCGGACAGTCCTACAATGAGCAGTTCTTC	CASSQSGQSYNEQFF
TRBV3-1	TRBJ2-7	NA	TRBD1	TGTGCCAGCAGCCCCCGGGACAGCGGAAACAATGAGCAGTACTTC	CASSPRDSGNNEQYF
TRBV25-1	TRBJ2-3	NA	NA	TGTGCCAGCATGCCCACGGGGATTAGCACAGATACGCAGTATTTT	CASMPTGISTDTQYF
TRBV6-5	TRBJ2-5	many	TRBD1	TGTGCCAGCAGTTACCCTCACCGACAGGGCCAAGAGACCCAGTACTTC	CASSYPHRQGQETQYF
TRBV5-6	TRBJ2-6	NA	NA	TGTGCCAGCAGCTTTACACTCTCTGGGGCCAACGTCCTGACTTTC	CASSFTLSGANVLTF
TRBV29-1	TRBJ2-5	NA	NA	TGCAGCGTCGACGAAGGGGGACAACGAATCCAAGAGACCCAGTACTTC	CSVDEGGQRIQETQYF
TRBV20-1	TRBJ2-7	NA	TRBD1	TGCAGTGCTAGAGATGGACAGGGGACCTTATACGAGCAGTACTTC	CSARDGQGTLYEQYF
TRBV5-1	TRBJ2-1	once	NA	TGCGCCAGCAGCTTAGATTTGGGGGTCGCGGGCAATGAGCAGTTCTTC	CASSLDLGVAGNEQFF
TRBV5-1	TRBJ2-1	many	NA	TGCGCCAGCAGTCAGGGGGGTCCTACCCATGAGCAGTTCTTC	CASSQGGPTHEQFF
TRBV24-1	TRBJ2-1	NA	TRBD2	TGTGCCACCAATCGAATCCCGGGACTAAGTGACAATGAGCAGTTCTTC	CATNRIPGLSDNEQFF
TRBV6-6	TRBJ2-3	NA	NA	TGTGCCAGCAGTTACTCTACGGGGCAAACAGATACGCAGTATTTT	CASSYSTGQTDTQYF
TRBV20-1	TRBJ2-3	NA	NA	TGCAGTGCTAGTCGGGTGACAGCATTTCTGGGGGTCCACCCCGATACGCAGTATTTT	CSASRVTAFLGVHPDTQYF
TRBV7-8	TRBJ2-5	few	NA	TGTGCCAGCAGCTTAGGGTCGGTAAAAGAGACCCAGTACTTC	CASSLGSVKETQYF
TRBV5-1	TRBJ1-1	many	NA	TGTGCCAGCAGTCCCCGGACAGCCATGAACACTGAAGCTTTCTTT	CASSPRTAMNTEAFF
TRBV5-1	TRBJ2-7	NA	TRBD2	TGCGCCAGCAGCTATTCTAGCGGTCCCTACGAGCAGTACTTC	CASSYSSGPYEQYF
TRBV29-1	TRBJ2-2	NA	NA	TGCAGCGTGGGTAACGGGGAGCTGTTTTTT	CSVGNGELFF
TRBV20-1	TRBJ1-3	once	NA	TGCAGTGCTAGAGCACAGGGTACTGGAAACACCATATATTTT	CSARAQGTGNTIYF